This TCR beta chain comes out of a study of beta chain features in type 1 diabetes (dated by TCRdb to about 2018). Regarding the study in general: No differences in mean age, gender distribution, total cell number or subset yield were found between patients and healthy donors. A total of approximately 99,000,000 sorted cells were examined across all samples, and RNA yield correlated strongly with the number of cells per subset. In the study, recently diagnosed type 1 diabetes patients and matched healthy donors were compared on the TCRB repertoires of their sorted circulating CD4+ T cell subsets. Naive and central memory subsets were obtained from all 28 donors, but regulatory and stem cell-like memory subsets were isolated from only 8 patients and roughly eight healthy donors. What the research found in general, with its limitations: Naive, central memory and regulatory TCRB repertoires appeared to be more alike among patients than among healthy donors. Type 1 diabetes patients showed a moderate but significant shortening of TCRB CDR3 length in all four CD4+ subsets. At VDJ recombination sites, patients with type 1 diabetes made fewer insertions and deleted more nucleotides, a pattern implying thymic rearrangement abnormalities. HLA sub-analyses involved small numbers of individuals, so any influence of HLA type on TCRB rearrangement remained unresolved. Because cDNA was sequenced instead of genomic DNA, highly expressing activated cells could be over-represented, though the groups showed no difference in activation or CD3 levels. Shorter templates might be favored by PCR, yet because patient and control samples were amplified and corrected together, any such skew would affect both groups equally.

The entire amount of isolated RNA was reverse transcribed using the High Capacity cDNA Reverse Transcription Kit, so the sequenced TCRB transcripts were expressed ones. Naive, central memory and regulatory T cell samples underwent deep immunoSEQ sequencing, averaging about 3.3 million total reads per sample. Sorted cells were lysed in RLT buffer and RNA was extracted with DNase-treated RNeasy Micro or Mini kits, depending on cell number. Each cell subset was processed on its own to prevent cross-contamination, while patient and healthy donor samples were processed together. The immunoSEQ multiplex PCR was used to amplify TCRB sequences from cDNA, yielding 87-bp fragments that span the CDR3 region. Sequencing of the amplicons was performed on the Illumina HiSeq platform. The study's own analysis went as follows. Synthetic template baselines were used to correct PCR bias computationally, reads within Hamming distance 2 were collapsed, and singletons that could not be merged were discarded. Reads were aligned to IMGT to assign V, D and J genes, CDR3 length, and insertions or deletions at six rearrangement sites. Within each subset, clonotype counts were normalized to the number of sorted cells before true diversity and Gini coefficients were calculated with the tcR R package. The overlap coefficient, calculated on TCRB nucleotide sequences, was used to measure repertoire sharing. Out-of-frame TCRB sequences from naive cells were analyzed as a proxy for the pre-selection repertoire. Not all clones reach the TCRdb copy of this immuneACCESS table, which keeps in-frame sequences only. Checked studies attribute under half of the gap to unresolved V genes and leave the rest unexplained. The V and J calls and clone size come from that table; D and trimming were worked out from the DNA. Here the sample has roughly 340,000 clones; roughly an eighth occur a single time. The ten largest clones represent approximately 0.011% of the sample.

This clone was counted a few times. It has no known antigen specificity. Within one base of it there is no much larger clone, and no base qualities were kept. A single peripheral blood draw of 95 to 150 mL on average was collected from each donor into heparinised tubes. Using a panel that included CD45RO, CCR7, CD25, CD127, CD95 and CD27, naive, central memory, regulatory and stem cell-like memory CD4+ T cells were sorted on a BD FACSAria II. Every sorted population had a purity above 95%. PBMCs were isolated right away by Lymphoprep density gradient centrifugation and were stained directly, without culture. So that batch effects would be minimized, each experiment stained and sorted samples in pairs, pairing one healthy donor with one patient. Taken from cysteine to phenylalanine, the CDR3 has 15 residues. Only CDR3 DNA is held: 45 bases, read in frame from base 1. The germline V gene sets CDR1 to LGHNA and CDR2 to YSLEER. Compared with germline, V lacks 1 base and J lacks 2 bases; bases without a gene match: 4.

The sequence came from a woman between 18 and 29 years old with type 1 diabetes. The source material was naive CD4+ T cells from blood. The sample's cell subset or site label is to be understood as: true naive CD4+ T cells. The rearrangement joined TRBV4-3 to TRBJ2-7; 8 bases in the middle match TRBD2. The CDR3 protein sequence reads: CASSQGTSTTYEQYF. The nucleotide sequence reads TGCGCCAGCAGCCAAGGGACTAGCACCACCTACGAGCAGTACTTC.